Below, one T cell receptor beta chain is given with its context. This clonotype was observed a few times. Its recognized antigen is unknown. The input lacks base qualities; no much larger clone sits a single base away. This sample was included in a study of early T cells in non-severe SARS-CoV-2 infection (dated by TCRdb to the early 2020s). Regarding the study in general: Bulk RNA from unsorted whole blood was used for TCR sequencing, so alpha and beta chains could not be paired.

What the research found in general, with its limitations: VDJdb matching was skewed toward anti-spike CD8 responses and likely underestimated virus-specific expansions by missing private and CD4 specificities.

Library generation was performed with 5' RACE. These reads were obtained on a NextSeq 500. In the TCR library protocol, unique molecular identifiers were attached to individual cDNA molecules to correct for PCR bias and sequencing error. Sequencing covered both TCR alpha and beta chains, and within each sample the abundances of alpha and beta sequences were tightly co-correlated. The paper's processing steps were these. Decombinator V4 was used to perform V gene, J gene and CDR3 annotation of TCR sequences. TCRs were defined as expanded if a significant change between any two time points was detected under a Poisson model with p below 0.0001. Abundances of TCRs were expressed as counts per million after normalisation to the total number of TCRs sequenced in each sample. A search of VDJdb, accessed on 1 November 2021, was run for TCRs annotated to CMV, EBV and SARS-CoV-2, with TCRs annotated for multiple antigens excluded. TCRdb reanalyzed the raw reads on its own, using fastp at Q25 for trimming and MiXCR for clone calling, and kept in-frame beta chains. Under each unique CDR3 protein, matching rows form one entry showing the most common genes and DNA. TCRdb, not the original authors, processed these V and J calls. Counted in this sample were some 61,000 distinct CDR3 sequences; around 9.7% of them appeared once. The ten largest clones represent less than 25% of the sample.

This was a case-control study nested in a cohort of healthcare workers in London, UK, who had nasopharyngeal swab PCR tests and blood samples taken every week. Healthcare workers were recruited between 23 and 31 March 2020, during the week of the UK lockdown, and were followed weekly for up to roughly 15 weeks. Sequencing was done on a sample of whole blood. The receptor's source is an adult who was a healthcare worker with PCR-confirmed SARS-CoV-2 infection or an uninfected control (not recorded which).

The CDR3 sequence is CSAQLDNEQFF. The sequence in DNA is TGCAGTGCCCAACTAGACAATGAGCAGTTCTTC. The rearranged segments are TRBV20-1 and TRBJ2-1; TRBD2 is a weak D gene call, 5 bases matching. At the junction V is shortened by 6 bases and J by 5 bases, with 8 bases in between. Via the germline V gene (reference sequence), CDR1 is DFQATT and CDR2 SNEGSKA. The CDR3, cysteine through phenylalanine, is 11 amino acids long. Here the CDR3 DNA is all that survives: 33 bases in frame from base 1.